Sequencing of this T cell receptor (beta chain) was carried out in a study of PD-1 blockade in classical Hodgkin lymphoma. Study findings and constraints: Whatever underlies the repertoire differences (possibly disease activity or prior therapy) remains undefined. Newly diagnosed patients were reported to exhibit reduced baseline TCR diversity relative to healthy donors.

Time point denoted: newly diagnosed, previously untreated cHL patient sample. Thawed PBMCs were the source of CD8+ T cells, obtained through magnetic negative selection. Newly diagnosed, untreated classical Hodgkin lymphoma PBMCs provided comparison. Concerning this clone: As yet, its antigen is unknown.

The data were produced by immunoSEQ multiplex PCR, yet TCRdb's version contains in-frame clones alone and is incomplete. The data show roughly 21,000 clones, about 86% seen once. The V end was cut by 0 bases, the J end by 4 bases, with 14 bases between. The CDR3 totals 15 residues. Per germline, CDR1 SGHRS and CDR2 YFSETQ. The sequenced sample was CD8+ T cells from blood. This TCR was sampled from a human donor with classical Hodgkin lymphoma. The V gene is TRBV5-1, the J gene TRBJ2-7; D perhaps matches TRBD2 (5 bases). CDR3 in amino acids: CASSLEEREWYEQYF. The CDR3 DNA follows: TGCGCCAGCAGCTTGGAGGAGAGGGAATGGTACGAGCAGTACTTC.